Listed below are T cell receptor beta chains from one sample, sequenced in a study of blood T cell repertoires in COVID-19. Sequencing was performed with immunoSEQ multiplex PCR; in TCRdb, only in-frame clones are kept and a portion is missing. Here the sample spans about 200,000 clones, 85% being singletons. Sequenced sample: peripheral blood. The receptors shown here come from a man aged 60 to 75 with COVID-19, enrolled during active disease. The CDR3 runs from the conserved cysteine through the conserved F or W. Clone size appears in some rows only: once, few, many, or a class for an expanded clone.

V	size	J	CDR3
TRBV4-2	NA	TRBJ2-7	CASSSRTGAGEQYF
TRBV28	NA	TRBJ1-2	CATVRRGLYGYTF
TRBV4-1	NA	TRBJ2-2	CASSQPRGTSGNTGELFF
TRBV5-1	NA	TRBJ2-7	CASSWQWDSYEQYF
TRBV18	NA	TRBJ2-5	CASSLARETQYF
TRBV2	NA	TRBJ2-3	CASSGAAYTDTQYF
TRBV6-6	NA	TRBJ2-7	CASSLRDPYPQYF
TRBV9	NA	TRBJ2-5	CARGVSVGGKGETQYF
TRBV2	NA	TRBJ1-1	CASSRDTNTEAFF
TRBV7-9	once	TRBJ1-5	CASSPPPDRGNQPQHF
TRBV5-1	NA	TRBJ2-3	CASSLITSTDTQYF
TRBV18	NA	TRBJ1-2	CASSRGGSSVYGYTF
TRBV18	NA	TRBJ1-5	CASSPPGQNQPQHF
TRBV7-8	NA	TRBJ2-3	CASSLARDTQYF
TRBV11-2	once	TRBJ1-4	CASSSNLDTYEKLFF